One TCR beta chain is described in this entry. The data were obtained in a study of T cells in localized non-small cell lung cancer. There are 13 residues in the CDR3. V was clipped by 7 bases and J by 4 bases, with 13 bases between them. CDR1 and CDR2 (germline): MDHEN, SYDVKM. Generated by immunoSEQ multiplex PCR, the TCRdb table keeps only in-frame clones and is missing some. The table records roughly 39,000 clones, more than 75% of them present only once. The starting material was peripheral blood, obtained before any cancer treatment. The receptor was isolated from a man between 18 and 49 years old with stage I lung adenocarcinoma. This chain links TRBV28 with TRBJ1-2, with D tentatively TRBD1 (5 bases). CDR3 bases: TGTGCCAGCAAGCGGGTGGACACCTATGGCTACACCTTC. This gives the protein CASKRVDTYGYTF.